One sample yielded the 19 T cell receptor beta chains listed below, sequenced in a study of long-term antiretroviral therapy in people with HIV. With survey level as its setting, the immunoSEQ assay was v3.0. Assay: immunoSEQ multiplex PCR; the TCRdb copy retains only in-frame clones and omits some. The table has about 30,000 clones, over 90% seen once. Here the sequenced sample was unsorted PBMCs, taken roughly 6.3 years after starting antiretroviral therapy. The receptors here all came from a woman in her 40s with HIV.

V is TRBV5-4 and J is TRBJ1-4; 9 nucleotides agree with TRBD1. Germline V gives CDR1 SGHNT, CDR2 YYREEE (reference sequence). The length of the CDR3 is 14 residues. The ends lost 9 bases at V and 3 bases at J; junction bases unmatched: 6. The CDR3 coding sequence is TGTGCCACCACCCGGGACAGGGCTAATGAAAAACTGTTTTTT. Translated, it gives CATTRDRANEKLFF.

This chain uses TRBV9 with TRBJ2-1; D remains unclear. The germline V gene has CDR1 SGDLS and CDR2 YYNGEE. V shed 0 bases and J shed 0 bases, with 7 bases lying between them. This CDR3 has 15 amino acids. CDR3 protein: CASSVAQSSYNEQFF. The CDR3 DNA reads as TGTGCCAGCAGCGTAGCACAGAGCTCCTACAATGAGCAGTTCTTC.

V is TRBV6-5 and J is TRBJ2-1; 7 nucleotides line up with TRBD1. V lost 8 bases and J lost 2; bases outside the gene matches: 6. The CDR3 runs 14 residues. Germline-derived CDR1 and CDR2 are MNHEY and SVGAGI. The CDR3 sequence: CASGPGTAYNEQFF. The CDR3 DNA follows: TGTGCCAGCGGACCCGGGACAGCCTACAATGAGCAGTTCTTC.

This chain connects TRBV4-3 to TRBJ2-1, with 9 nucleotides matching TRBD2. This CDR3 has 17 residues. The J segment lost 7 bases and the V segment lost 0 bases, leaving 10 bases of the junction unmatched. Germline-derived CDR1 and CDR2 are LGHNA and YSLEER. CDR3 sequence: CASSQDQGGGAPNEQFF. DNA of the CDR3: TGCGCCAGCAGCCAAGATCAAGGCGGGGGGGCCCCGAATGAGCAGTTCTTC.

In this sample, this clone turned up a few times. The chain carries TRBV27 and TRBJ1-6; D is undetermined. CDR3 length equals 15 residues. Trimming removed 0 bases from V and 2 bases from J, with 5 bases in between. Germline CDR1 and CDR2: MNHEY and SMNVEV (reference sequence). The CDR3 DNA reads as TGTGCCAGCAGTTTATCACCGGCCTATAATTCACCCCTCCACTTT. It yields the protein CASSLSPAYNSPLHF.

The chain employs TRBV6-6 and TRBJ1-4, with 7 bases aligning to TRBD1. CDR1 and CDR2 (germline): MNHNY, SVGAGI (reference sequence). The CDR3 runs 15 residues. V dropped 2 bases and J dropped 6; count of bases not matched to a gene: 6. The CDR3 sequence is CASSYGDRVDEKLFF. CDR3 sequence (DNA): TGTGCCAGCAGTTACGGCGACAGGGTAGATGAAAAACTGTTTTTT.

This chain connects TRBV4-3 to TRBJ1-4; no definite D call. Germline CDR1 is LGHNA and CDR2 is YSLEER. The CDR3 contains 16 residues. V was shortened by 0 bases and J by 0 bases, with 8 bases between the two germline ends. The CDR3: CASSQDMVATNEKLFF. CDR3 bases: TGCGCCAGCAGCCAAGATATGGTCGCAACTAATGAAAAACTGTTTTTT.

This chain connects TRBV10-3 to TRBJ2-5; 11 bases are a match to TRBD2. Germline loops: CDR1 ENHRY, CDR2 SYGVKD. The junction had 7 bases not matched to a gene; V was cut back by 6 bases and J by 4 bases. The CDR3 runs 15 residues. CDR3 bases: TGTGCCATCAGCCCAACTAGCGGGGGAGCAGAGACCCAGTACTTC. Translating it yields CAISPTSGGAETQYF.

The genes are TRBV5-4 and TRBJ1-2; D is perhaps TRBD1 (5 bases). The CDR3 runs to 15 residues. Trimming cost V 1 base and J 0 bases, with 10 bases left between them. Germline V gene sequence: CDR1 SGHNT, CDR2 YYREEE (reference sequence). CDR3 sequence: CASSLNRGANYGYTF. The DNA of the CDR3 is TGTGCCAGCAGCTTGAATAGGGGAGCTAACTATGGCTACACCTTC.

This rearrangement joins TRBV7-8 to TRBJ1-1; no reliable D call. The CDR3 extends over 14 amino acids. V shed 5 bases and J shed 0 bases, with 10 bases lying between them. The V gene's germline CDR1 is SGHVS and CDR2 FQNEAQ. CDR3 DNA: TGTGCCAGCAGCCATCCGGGCCTGAACACTGAAGCTTTCTTT. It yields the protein CASSHPGLNTEAFF.

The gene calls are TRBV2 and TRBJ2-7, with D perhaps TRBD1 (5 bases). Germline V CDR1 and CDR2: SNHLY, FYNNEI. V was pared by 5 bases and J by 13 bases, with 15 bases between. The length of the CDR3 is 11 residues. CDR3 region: CASSTDTRTYF. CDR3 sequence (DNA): TGTGCCAGCAGTACGGACACCCGGACCTACTTC.

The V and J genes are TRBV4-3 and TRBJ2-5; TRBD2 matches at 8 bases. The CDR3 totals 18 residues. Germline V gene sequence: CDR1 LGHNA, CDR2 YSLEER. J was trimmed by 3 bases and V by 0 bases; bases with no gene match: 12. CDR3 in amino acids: CASSQDSLAGGKKETQYF. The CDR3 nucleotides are TGCGCCAGCAGCCAAGATTCCCTGGCGGGGGGTAAAAAAGAGACCCAGTACTTC.

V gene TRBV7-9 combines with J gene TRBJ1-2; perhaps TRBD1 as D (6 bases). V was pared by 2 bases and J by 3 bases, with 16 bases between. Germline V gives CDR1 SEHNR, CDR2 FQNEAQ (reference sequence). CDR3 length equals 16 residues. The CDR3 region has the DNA TGTGCCAGCAGCTTACTGGGGGGCCTAGTCCACTATGGCTACACCTTC. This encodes CASSLLGGLVHYGYTF. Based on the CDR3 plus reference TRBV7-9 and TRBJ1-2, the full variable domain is DTGVSQNPRHKITKRGQNVTFRCDPISEHNRLYWYRQTLGQGPEFLTYFQNEAQLEKSRLLSDRFSAERPKGSFSTLEIQRTEQGDSAMYLCASSLLGGLVHYGYTFGSGTRLTVV.

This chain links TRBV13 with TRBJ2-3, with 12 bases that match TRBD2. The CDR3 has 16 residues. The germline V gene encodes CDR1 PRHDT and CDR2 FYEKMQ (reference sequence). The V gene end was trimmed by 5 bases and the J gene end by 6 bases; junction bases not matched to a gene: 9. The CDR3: CASSLRTSGVADTQYF. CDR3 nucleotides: TGTGCCAGCAGCCTGAGGACTAGCGGGGTTGCTGATACGCAGTATTTT. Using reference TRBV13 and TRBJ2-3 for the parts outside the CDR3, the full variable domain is AAGVIQSPRHLIKEKRETATLKCYPIPRHDTVYWYQQGPGQDPQFLISFYEKMQSDKGSIPDRFSAQQFSDYHSELNMSSLELGDSALYFCASSLRTSGVADTQYFGPGTRLTVL.

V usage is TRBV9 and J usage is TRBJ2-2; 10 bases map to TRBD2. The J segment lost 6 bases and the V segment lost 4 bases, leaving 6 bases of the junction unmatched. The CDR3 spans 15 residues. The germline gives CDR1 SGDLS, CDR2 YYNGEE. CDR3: CASSLKTSGSGELFF. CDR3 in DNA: TGTGCCAGCAGCCTGAAGACTAGCGGGTCCGGGGAGCTGTTTTTT.

The CDR3 loop reads CAWSVLPEAKNIQYF. Written as DNA, the CDR3 is TGTGCCTGGAGTGTACTCCCCGAGGCCAAAAACATTCAGTACTTC. The V and J genes are TRBV30 and TRBJ2-4; D gene unclear. CDR1 and CDR2 from the germline V gene are GTSNPN and SVGIG (reference sequence). The V gene lost 0 bases and the J gene lost 1 base, with 10 bases spanning the gap. The CDR3 runs 15 residues. Together with reference TRBV30 and TRBJ2-4, the CDR3 gives the full variable domain: SQTIHQWPATLVQPVGSPLSLECTVEGTSNPNLYWYRQAAGRGLQLLFYSVGIGQISSEVPQNLSASRPQDRQFILSSKKLLLSDSGFYLCAWSVLPEAKNIQYFGAGTRLSVL.

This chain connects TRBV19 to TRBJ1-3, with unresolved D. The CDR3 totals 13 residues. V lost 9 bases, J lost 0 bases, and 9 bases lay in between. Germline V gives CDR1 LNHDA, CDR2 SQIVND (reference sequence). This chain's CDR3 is CASTQNSGNTIYF. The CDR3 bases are TGTGCCAGCACACAGAACTCTGGAAACACCATATATTTT.

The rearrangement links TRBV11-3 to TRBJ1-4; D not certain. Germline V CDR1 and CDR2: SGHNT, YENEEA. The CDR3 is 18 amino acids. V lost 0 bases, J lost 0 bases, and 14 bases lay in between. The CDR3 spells CASSLDRGAVATNEKLFF. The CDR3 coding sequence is TGTGCCAGCAGCTTAGACCGCGGCGCAGTTGCAACTAATGAAAAACTGTTTTTT.

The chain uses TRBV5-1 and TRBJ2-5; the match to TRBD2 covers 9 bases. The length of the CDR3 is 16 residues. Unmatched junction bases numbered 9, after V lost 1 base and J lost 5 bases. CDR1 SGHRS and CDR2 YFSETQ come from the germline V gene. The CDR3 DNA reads TGCGCCAGCAGCTTGCCGGGCGGGGGGGCCGAGGAGACCCAGTACTTC. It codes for CASSLPGGGAEETQYF.